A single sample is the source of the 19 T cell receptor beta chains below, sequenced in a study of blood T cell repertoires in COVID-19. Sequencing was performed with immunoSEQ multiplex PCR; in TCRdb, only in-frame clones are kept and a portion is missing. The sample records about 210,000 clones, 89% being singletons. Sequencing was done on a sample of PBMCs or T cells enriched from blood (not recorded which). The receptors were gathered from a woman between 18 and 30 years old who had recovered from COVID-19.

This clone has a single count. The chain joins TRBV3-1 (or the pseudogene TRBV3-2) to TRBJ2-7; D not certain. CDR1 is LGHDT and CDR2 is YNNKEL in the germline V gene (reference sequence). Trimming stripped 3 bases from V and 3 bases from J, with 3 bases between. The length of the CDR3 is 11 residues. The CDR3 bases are TGTGCCAGCAGCCACAACTACGAGCAGTACTTC. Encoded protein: CASSHNYEQYF.

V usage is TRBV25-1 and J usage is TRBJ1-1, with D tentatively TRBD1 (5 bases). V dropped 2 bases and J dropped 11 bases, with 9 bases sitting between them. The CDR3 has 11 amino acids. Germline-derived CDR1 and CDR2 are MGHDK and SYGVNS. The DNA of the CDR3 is TGTGCCAGCAGTGAAGGGGCCGACGCTTTCTTT. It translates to CASSEGADAFF.

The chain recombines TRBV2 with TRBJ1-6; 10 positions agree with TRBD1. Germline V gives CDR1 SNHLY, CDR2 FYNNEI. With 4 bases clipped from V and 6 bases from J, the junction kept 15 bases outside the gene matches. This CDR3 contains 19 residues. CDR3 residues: CASSGWGQGSASRNSPLHF. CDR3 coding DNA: TGTGCCAGCAGTGGTTGGGGACAGGGGAGTGCGTCTCGTAATTCACCCCTCCACTTT.

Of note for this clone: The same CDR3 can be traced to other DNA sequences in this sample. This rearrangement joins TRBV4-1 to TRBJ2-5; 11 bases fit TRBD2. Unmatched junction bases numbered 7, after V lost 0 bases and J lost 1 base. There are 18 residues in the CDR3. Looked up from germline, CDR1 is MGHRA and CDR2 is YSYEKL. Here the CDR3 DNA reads TGCGCCAGCAGCCAAGATACGGGTCTAGCGGGGGGCCAAGAGACCCAGTACTTC. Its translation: CASSQDTGLAGGQETQYF.

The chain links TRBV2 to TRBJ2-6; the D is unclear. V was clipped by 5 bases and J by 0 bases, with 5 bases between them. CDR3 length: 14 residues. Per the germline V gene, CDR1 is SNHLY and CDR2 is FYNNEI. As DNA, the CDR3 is TGTGCCAGCAGTACAGACTCTGGGGCCAACGTCCTGACTTTC. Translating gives CASSTDSGANVLTF.

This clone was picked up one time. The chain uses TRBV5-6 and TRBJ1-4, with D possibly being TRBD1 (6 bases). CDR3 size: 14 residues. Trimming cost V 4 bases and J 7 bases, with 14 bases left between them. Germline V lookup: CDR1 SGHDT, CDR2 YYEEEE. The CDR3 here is CASSRSGVGEKLFF. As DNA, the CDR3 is TGTGCCAGCAGCCGTTCAGGGGTTGGTGAAAAACTGTTTTTT.

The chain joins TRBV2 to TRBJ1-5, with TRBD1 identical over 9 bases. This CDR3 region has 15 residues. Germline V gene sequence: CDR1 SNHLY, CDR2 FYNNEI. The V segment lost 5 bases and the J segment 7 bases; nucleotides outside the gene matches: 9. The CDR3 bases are TGTGCCAGCAGTAGGGACAGGGAAGCTAGGCAGCCCCAGCATTTT. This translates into CASSRDREARQPQHF. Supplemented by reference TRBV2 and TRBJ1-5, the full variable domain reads EPEVTQTPSHQVTQMGQEVILRCVPISNHLYFYWYRQILGQKVEFLVSFYNNEISEKSEIFDDQFSVERPDGSNFTLKIRSTKLEDSAMYFCASSRDREARQPQHFGDGTRLSIL.

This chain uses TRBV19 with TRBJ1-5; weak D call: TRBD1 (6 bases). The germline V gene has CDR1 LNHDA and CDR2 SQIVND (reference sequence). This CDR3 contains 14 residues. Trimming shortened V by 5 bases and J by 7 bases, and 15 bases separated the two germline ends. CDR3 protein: CASSPKGRGQPQHF. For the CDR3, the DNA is TGTGCCAGTAGTCCCAAGGGAAGGGGGCAGCCCCAGCATTTT.

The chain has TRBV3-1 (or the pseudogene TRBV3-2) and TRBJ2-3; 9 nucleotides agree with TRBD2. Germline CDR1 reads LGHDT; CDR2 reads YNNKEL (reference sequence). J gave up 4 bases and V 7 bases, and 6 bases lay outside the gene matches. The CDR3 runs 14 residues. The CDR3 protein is CASNLAGAADTQYF. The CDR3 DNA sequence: TGTGCCAGCAACTTAGCGGGGGCGGCAGATACGCAGTATTTT.

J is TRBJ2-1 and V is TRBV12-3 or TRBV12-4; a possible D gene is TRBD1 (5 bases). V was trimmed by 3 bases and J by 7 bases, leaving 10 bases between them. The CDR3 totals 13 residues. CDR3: CASSLGRANEQFF. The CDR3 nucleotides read TGTGCCAGCAGTTTGGGCAGGGCTAATGAGCAGTTCTTC.

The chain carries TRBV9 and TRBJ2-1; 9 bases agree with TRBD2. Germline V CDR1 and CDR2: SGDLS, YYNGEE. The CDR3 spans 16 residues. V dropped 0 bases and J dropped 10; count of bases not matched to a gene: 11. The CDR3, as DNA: TGTGCCAGCAGCGTAGCCTCTGGCGGGGGGGGCCCCGAGCAGTTCTTC. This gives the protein CASSVASGGGGPEQFF.

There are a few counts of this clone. CDR3 protein: CSVWTSGWADTQYF. In nucleotides, the CDR3 is TGCAGCGTTTGGACTAGCGGGTGGGCAGATACGCAGTATTTT. The chain combines TRBV29-1 with TRBJ2-3, with 11 bases identical to TRBD2. The CDR3 loop spans 14 amino acids. After removal of 5 bases from V and 4 bases from J, the junction contained 5 bases not matched to a gene. Germline V gives CDR1 SQVTM, CDR2 ANQGSEA.

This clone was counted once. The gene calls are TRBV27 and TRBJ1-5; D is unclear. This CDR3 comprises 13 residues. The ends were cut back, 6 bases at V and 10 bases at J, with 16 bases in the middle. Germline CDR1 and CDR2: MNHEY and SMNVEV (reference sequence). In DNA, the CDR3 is TGTGCCAGCAGCCCATCGGGGAGTTCCCCCCAGCATTTT. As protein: CASSPSGSSPQHF.

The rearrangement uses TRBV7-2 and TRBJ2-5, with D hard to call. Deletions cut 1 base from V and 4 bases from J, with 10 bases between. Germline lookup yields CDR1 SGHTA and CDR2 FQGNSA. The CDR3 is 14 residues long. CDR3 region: CASSLGSVRETQYF. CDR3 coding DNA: TGTGCCAGCAGCTTAGGGTCTGTGAGAGAGACCCAGTACTTC.

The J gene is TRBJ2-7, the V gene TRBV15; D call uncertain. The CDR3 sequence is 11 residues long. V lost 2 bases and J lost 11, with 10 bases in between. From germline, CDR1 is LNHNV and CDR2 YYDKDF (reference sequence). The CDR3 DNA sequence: TGTGCCACCAGCAGACTCTCTAAAAAGTACTTC. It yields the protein CATSRLSKKYF. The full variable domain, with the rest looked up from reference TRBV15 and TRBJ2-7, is DAMVIQNPRYQVTQFGKPVTLSCSQTLNHNVMYWYQQKSSQAPKLLFHYYDKDFNNEADTPDNFQSRRPNTSFCFLDIRSPGLGDTAMYLCATSRLSKKYFGPGTRLTVT.

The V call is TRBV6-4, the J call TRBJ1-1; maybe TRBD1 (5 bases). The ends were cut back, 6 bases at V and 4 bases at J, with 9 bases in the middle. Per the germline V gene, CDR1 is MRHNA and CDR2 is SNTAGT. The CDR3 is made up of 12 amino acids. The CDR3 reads CASSGGGTEAFF. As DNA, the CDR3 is TGTGCCAGCAGCGGGGGTGGCACTGAAGCTTTCTTT.

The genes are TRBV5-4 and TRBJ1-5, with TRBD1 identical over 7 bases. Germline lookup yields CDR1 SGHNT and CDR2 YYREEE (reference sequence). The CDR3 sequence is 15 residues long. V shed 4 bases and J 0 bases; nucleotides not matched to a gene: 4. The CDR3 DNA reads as TGTGCCAGCAGCCTAGGGGGCGGTAGCAATCAGCCCCAGCATTTT. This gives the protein CASSLGGGSNQPQHF.

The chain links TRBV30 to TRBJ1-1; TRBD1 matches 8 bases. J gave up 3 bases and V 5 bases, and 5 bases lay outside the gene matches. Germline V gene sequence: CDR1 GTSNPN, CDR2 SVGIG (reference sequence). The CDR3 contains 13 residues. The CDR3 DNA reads TGTGCCTGGGATGGACAGGGACACACTGAAGCTTTCTTT. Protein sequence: CAWDGQGHTEAFF.

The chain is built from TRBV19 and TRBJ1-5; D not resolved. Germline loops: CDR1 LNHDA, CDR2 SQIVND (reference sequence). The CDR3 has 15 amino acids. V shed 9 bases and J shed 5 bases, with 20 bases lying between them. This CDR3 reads CASDDGIIRYQPQHF. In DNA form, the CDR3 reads TGTGCCAGCGACGACGGGATTATTCGATATCAGCCCCAGCATTTT. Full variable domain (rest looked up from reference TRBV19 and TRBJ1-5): DGGITQSPKYLFRKEGQNVTLSCEQNLNHDAMYWYRQDPGQGLRLIYYSQIVNDFQKGDIAEGYSVSREKKESFPLTVTSAQKNPTAFYLCASDDGIIRYQPQHFGDGTRLSIL.